This TCR beta chain was profiled in a study of T cell changes during pregnancy in multiple sclerosis. This clone was counted only a few times. This CDR3 region has 15 residues. CDR1 is MNHNY and CDR2 is SVGAGI in the germline V gene (reference sequence). V was pared by 4 bases and J by 0 bases, with 10 bases between. The method was immunoSEQ multiplex PCR; TCRdb's version includes in-frame clones alone and lacks a portion of them. In the table there are roughly 25,000 clones, approximately 89% of which are singletons. Sequencing used CD8+ T cells from peripheral blood mononuclear cells, obtained in the second trimester of pregnancy. This clonotype was obtained from a female donor with multiple sclerosis, enrolled in a pregnancy study. The V call is TRBV6-6, the J call TRBJ2-1; no clear D gene. This chain's CDR3 is CASSLAVSSYNEQFF. CDR3 DNA sequence: TGTGCCAGCAGTTTGGCGGTAAGCTCCTACAATGAGCAGTTCTTC.